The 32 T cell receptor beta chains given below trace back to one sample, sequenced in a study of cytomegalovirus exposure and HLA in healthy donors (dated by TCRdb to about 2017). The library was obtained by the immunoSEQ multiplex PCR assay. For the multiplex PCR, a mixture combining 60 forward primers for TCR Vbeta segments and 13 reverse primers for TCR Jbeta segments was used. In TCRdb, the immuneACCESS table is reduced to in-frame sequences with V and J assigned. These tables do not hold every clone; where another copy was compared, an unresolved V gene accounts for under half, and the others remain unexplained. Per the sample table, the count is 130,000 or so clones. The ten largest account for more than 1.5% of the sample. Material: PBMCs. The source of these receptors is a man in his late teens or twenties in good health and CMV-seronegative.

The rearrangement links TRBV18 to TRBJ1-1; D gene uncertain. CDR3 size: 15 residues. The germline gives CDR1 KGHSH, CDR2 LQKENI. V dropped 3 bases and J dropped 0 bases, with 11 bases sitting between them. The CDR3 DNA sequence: TGTGCCAGCTCACCGAGGGCGTCCATGAACACTGAAGCTTTCTTT. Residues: CASSPRASMNTEAFF.

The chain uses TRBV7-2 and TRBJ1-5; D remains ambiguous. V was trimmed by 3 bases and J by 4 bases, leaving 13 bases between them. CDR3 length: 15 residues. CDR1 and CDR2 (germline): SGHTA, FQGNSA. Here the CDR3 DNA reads TGTGCCAGCAGCTTCACCGGGAGAGAGAATCAGCCCCAGCATTTT. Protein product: CASSFTGRENQPQHF.

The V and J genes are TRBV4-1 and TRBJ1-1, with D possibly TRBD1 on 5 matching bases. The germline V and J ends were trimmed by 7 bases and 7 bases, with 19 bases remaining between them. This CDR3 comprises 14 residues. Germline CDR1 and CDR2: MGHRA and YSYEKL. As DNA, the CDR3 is TGCGCCAGCAAAGAAGGAGGGGCCGAGGGTGAAGCTTTCTTT. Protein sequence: CASKEGGAEGEAFF.

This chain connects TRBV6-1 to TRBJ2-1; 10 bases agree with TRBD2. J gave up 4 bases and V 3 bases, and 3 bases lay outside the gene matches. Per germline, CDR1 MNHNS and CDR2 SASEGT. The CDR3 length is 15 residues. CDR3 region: CASSEAAGGYNEQFF. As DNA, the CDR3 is TGTGCCAGCAGTGAGGCAGCGGGGGGGTACAATGAGCAGTTCTTC.

CDR3 sequence (DNA): TGTGCCAGTAGTTACCCTGGGCGCTACGAGCAGTACTTC. Protein: CASSYPGRYEQYF. J is TRBJ2-7 and V is TRBV19; D not resolved. V lost 5 bases, J lost 3 bases, and 11 bases lay in between. Germline assignment: CDR1 LNHDA and CDR2 SQIVND (reference sequence). The CDR3 sequence is 13 residues long.

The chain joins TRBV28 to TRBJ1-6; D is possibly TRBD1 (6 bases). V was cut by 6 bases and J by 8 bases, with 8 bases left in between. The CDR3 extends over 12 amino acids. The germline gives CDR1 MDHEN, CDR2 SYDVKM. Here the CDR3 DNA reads TGTGCCAGCAGGGACAGATATTCACCCCTCCACTTT. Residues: CASRDRYSPLHF.

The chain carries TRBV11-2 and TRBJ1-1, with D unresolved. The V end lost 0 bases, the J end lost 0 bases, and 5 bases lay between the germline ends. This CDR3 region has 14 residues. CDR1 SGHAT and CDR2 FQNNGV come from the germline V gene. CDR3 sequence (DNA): TGTGCCAGCAGCTTAGAGGCCCTGAACACTGAAGCTTTCTTT. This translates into CASSLEALNTEAFF.

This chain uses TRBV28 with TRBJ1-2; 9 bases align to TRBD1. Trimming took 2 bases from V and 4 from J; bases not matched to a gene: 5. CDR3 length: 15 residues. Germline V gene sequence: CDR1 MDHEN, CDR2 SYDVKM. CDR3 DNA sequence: TGTGCCAGCAGTTTACGGGACAGGGATAGCTATGGCTACACCTTC. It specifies CASSLRDRDSYGYTF.

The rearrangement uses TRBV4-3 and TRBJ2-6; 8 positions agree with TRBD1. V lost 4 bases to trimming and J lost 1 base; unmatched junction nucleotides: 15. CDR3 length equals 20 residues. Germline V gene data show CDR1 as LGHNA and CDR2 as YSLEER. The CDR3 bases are TGCGCCAGCAGCCCCCTCCCCCGGACAGGGATGGAATCTGGGGCCAACGTCCTGACTTTC. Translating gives CASSPLPRTGMESGANVLTF.

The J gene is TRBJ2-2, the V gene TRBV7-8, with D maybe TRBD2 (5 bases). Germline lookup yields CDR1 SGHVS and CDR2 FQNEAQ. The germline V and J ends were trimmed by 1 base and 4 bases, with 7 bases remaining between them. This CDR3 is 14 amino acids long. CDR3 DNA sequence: TGTGCCAGCAGCTTAGTGGGGAGCACCGGGGAGCTGTTTTTT. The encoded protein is CASSLVGSTGELFF.

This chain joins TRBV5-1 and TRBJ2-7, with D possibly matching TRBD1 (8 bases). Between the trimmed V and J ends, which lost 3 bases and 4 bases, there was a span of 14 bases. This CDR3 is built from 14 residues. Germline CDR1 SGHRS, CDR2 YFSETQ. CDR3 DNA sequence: TGCGCCAGCAGCTCAAACAGGGGGGGTTACGAGCAGTACTTC. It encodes CASSSNRGGYEQYF.

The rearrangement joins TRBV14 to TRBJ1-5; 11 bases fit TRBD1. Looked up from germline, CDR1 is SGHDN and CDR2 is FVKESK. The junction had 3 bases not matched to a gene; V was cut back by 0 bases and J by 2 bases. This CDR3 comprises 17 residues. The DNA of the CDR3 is TGTGCCAGCAGCCAAGAGGACAGGGGGCTAGGCAATCAGCCCCAGCATTTT. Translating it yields CASSQEDRGLGNQPQHF.

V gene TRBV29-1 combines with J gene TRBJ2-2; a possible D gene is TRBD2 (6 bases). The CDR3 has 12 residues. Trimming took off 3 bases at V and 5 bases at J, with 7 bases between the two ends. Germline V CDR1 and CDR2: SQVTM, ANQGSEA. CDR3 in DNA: TGCAGCGTTGAGGGGGGAACCGGGGAGCTGTTTTTT. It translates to CSVEGGTGELFF.

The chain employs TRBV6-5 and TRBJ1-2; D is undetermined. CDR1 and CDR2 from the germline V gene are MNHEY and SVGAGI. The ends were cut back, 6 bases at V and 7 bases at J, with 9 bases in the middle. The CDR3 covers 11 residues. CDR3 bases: TGTGCCAGCAGAAGCCTTCTTGGCTACACCTTC. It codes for CASRSLLGYTF.

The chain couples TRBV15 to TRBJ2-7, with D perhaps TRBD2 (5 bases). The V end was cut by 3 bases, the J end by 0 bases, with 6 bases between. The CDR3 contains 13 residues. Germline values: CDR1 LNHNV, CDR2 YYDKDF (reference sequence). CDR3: CATSRGSSYEQYF. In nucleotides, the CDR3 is TGTGCCACCAGCAGGGGGAGCTCCTACGAGCAGTACTTC. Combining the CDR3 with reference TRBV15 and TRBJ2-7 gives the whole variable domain DAMVIQNPRYQVTQFGKPVTLSCSQTLNHNVMYWYQQKSSQAPKLLFHYYDKDFNNEADTPDNFQSRRPNTSFCFLDIRSPGLGDTAMYLCATSRGSSYEQYFGPGTRLTVT.

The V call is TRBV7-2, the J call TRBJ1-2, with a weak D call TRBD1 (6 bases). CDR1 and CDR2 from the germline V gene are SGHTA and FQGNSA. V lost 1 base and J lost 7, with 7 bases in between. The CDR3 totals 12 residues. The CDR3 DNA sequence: TGTGCCAGCAGCTTAGGGACAGTTGGCTACACCTTC. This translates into CASSLGTVGYTF.

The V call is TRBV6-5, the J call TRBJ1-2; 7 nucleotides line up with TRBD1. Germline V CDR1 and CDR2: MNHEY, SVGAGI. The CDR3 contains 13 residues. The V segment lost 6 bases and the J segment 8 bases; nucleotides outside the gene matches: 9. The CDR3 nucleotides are TGTGCCAGCAGACGACAGGGTTGTAGCGGCTACACCTTC. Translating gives CASRRQGCSGYTF.

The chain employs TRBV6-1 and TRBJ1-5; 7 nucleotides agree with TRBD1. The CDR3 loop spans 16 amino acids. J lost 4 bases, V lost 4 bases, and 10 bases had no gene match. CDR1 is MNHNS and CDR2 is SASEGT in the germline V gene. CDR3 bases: TGTGCCAGCAGTGCAAAGGGGGCCGCTCCTAATCAGCCCCAGCATTTT. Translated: CASSAKGAAPNQPQHF.

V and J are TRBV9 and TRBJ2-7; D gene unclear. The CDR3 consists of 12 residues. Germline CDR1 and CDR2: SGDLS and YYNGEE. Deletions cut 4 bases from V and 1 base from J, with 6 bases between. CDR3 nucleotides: TGTGCCAGCAGCCCCCCGTCCTACGAGCAGTACTTC. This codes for CASSPPSYEQYF.

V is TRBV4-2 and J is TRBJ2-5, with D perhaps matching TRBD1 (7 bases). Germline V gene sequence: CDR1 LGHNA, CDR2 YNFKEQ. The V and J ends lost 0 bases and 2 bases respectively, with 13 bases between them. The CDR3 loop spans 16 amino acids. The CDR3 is CASSQDWRGRQETQYF. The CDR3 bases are TGTGCCAGCAGCCAAGATTGGAGGGGGCGGCAAGAGACCCAGTACTTC.

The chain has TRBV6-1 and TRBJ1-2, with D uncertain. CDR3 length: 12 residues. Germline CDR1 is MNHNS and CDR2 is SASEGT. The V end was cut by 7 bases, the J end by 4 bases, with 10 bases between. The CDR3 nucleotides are TGTGCCAGCACCGAGTATAGCTATGGCTACACCTTC. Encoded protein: CASTEYSYGYTF.

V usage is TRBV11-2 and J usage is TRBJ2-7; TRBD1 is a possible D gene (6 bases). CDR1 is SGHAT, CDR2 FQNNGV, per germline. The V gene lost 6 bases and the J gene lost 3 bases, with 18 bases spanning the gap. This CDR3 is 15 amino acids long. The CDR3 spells CASRPGHGGLYEQYF. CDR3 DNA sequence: TGTGCCAGCAGACCCGGTCATGGGGGCCTCTACGAGCAGTACTTC.

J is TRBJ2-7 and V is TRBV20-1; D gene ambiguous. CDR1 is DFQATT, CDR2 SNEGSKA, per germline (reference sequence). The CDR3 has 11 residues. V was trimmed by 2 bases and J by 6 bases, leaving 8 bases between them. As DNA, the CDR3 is TGCAGTGCTAGACCCATTTTCGAGCAGTACTTC. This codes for CSARPIFEQYF.

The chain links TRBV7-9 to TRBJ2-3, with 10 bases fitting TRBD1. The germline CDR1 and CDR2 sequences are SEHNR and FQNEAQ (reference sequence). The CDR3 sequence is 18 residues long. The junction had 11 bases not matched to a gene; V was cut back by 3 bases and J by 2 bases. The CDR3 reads CASSFSGGGQGFTDTQYF. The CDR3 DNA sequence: TGTGCCAGCAGCTTCTCTGGAGGGGGACAGGGGTTCACAGATACGCAGTATTTT.

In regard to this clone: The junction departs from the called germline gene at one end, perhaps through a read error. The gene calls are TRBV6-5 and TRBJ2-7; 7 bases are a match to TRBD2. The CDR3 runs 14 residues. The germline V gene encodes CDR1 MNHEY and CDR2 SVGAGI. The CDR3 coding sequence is TGTGCCAGCAGTAACTCCGGGACTACCTACGAGCAGTACTTC. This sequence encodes CASSNSGTTYEQYF.

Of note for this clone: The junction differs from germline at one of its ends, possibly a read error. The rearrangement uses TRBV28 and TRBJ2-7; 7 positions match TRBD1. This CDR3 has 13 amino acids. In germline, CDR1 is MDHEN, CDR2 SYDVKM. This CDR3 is CASKSGYRGVGNF. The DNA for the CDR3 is TGTGCCAGCAAATCCGGTTACAGGGGCGTAGGGAACTTC.

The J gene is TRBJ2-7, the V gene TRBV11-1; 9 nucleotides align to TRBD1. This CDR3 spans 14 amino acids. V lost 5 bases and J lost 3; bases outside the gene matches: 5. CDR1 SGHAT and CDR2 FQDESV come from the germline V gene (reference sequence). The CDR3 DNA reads TGTGCCAGCAGCCCGGGACAGGGTTTCTACGAGCAGTACTTC. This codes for CASSPGQGFYEQYF.

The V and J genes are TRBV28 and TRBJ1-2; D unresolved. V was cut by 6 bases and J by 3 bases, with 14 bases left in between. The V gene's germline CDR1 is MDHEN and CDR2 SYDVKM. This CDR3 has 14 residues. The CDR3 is CASRVGGQDYGYTF. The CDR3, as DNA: TGTGCCAGCAGGGTGGGAGGGCAAGACTATGGCTACACCTTC.

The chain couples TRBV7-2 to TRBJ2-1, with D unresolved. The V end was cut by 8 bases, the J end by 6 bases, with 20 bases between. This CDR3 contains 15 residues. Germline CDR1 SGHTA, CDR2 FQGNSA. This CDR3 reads CASGVDRKTLNEQFF. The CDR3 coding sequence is TGTGCCAGCGGAGTTGACCGCAAAACCCTCAATGAGCAGTTCTTC. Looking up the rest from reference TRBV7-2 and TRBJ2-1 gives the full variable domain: GAGVSQSPSNKVTEKGKDVELRCDPISGHTALYWYRQSLGQGLEFLIYFQGNSAPDKSGLPSDRFSAERTGGSVSTLTIQRTQQEDSAVYLCASGVDRKTLNEQFFGPGTRLTVL.

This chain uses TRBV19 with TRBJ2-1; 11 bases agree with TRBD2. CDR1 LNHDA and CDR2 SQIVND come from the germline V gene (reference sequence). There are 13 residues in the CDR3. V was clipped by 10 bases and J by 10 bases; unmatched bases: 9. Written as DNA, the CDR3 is TGTGCCATTTCCGGGACTAGCGGCACAGAGCAGTTCTTC. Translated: CAISGTSGTEQFF. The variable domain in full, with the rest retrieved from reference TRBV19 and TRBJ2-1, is DGGITQSPKYLFRKEGQNVTLSCEQNLNHDAMYWYRQDPGQGLRLIYYSQIVNDFQKGDIAEGYSVSREKKESFPLTVTSAQKNPTAFYLCAISGTSGTEQFFGPGTRLTVL.

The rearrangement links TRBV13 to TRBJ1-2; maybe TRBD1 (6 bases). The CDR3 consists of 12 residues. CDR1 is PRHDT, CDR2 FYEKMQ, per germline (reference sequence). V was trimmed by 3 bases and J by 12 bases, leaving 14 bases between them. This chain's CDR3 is CASSLGAARNTF. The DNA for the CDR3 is TGTGCCAGCAGCTTGGGGGCAGCGCGAAACACCTTC.

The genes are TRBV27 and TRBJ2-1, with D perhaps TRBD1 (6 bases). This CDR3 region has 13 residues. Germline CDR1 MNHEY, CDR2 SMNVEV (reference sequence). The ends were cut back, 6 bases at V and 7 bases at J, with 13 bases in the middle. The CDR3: CASRRNRVNEQFF. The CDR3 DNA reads TGTGCCAGCAGACGCAACAGGGTTAATGAGCAGTTCTTC.